A selection of T cell receptor beta chains follows, all from one sample in a study of blood T cells in healthy people across ages. TCRdb re-called the 5' RACE reads with MiXCR, one entry per CDR3 protein. The sample holds about 400,000 distinct CDR3 sequences, roughly half seen once. The sequencing input was blood. These TCRs come from a man aged 60 to 75 in good health. Each CDR3 is given with its conserved first and last residue.

V: TRBV5-1
J: TRBJ2-7
CDR3: CASSSQGGSYEQYF

V: TRBV21-1
J: TRBJ1-3
CDR3: CASSFLLSTGNTIYF

V: TRBV5-8
J: TRBJ1-1
CDR3: CASSPRRGSPNTEAFF

V: TRBV14
J: TRBJ1-6
CDR3: CASSQEVQAVPHNSPLHF

V: TRBV2
J: TRBJ1-6
CDR3: CASSDPTSFGNSPLHF

V: TRBV7-9
J: NA
CDR3: CASSIQRRLAGGHYEQYF

V: TRBV29-1
J: TRBJ2-1
CDR3: CSVDVAGPLDNEQFF

V: TRBV29-1
J: TRBJ2-4
CDR3: CSVGGTAKNIQYF

V: TRBV5-8
J: TRBJ1-1
CDR3: CASSFGDRQLGEAFF

V: TRBV6-4
J: TRBJ2-1
CDR3: CASSDRGLGNEQFF

V: TRBV20-1
J: TRBJ1-6
CDR3: CSARGPGVGSPLHF

V: TRBV7-7
J: TRBJ2-5
CDR3: CASSLSLAGVGETQYF

V: TRBV6-1
J: TRBJ2-1
CDR3: CATRDRSSYNEQFF

V: TRBV12-3/TRBV12-4
J: TRBJ2-4
CDR3: CANSLEGYIQYF

V: TRBV5-1
J: TRBJ2-5
CDR3: CASSFQRKQETQYF

V: TRBV3-1
J: TRBJ2-6
CDR3: CASSPLGISGANVLTF

V: TRBV20-1
J: NA
CDR3: CSAKRGQAPYEQYF

V: TRBV27
J: TRBJ1-2
CDR3: CASSPDRGDVRGYTF

V: TRBV20-1
J: TRBJ2-2
CDR3: CSARETSGWAGELFF

V: TRBV28
J: TRBJ1-5
CDR3: CASSLFGGRGNQPQHF

V: TRBV28
J: TRBJ2-3
CDR3: CASSFGQKGSTDTQYF

V: TRBV4-3
J: TRBJ2-2
CDR3: CASSQASSGIGELFF

V: TRBV15
J: TRBJ2-5
CDR3: CATSRVGQVGETQYF

V: TRBV5-1
J: TRBJ2-3
CDR3: CASSLPGDADTQYF

V: TRBV7-2
J: TRBJ2-6
CDR3: CASSLGVAGSSGANVLTF

V: TRBV27
J: TRBJ2-7
CDR3: CASSRSGPGSEQYF

V: TRBV20-1
J: TRBJ2-5
CDR3: CSASLLAGGQETQYF

V: TRBV9
J: TRBJ2-3
CDR3: CASSVDLPGLVTDTQYF

V: TRBV6-5
J: TRBJ1-4
CDR3: CASRATNEKLFF

V: TRBV20-1
J: NA
CDR3: CSASGRLSYEQYF

V: TRBV20-1
J: NA
CDR3: CSARRLGTSGTSALGEQYF

V: TRBV15
J: TRBJ2-7
CDR3: CATSRDGVIYEQYF

V: TRBV12-3/TRBV12-4
J: TRBJ1-1
CDR3: CASSLGGVLNTEAFF

V: TRBV10-3
J: TRBJ2-7
CDR3: CAIRQGQGNDEQYF

V: TRBV4-2
J: NA
CDR3: CASSQEAGVGDEQYF

V: TRBV4-2
J: TRBJ2-1
CDR3: CASSPGIARVDEQFF

V: TRBV18
J: TRBJ1-2
CDR3: CASSPRQGTNYGYTF

V: TRBV28
J: TRBJ2-2
CDR3: CASSTPGPTNTGELFF

V: TRBV20-1
J: TRBJ2-7
CDR3: CSARQKREQYF

V: TRBV3-1
J: TRBJ2-3
CDR3: CASSQDATPNTQYF

V: TRBV6-1
J: TRBJ2-7
CDR3: CASSEGIGGPYEQYF

V: TRBV4-3
J: TRBJ2-1
CDR3: CASSQELMGGHNEQFF

V: TRBV27
J: NA
CDR3: CASRLASNEQYF

V: TRBV29-1
J: TRBJ2-4
CDR3: CSYLVQNIQYF

V: TRBV6-2/TRBV6-3
J: TRBJ2-5
CDR3: CASSYGRLAGLQETQYF